Each of the 8 T cell receptor beta chains below was sequenced from the same sample in a study of blood T cell repertoires in COVID-19 (dated by TCRdb to about 2020). Libraries were built with the immunoSEQ multiplex PCR assay. TCRdb re-hosts the immuneACCESS table, in-frame sequences only. Its copies lack some clones; in the studies checked, an unresolved V gene accounts for under half of them, and the cause for the rest is not known. The sample table lists a few hundred thousand clones, roughly 90% of them with a count of one. Roughly 0.8% of the sample belongs to the ten largest clones. Sequences were obtained from peripheral blood. The receptors were sampled from a young woman with acute or convalescent COVID-19.

This chain joins TRBV6-5 and TRBJ1-5; D ambiguous. The CDR3 is made up of 14 amino acids. The ends were cut back, 6 bases at V and 4 bases at J, with 13 bases in the middle. CDR1 MNHEY and CDR2 SVGAGI come from the germline V gene. CDR3 protein: CASSFTPQNQPQHF. CDR3 DNA: TGTGCCAGCAGCTTCACACCGCAAAATCAGCCCCAGCATTTT.

The chain is built from TRBV25-1 and TRBJ1-2, with D possibly matching TRBD1 (6 bases). Trimming removed 5 bases at V and 5 bases at J, with 15 bases between. This CDR3 region has 14 residues. Germline lookup yields CDR1 MGHDK and CDR2 SYGVNS. The DNA for the CDR3 is TGTGCCAGCAGTCAAATGCAGGGGCTTTATGGCTACACCTTC. It yields the protein CASSQMQGLYGYTF.

The CDR3 sequence: CASSPNPRGLGEAFF. For the CDR3, the DNA is TGTGCCAGCAGCCCAAACCCCAGGGGGCTGGGTGAAGCTTTCTTT. The genes are TRBV9 and TRBJ1-1; TRBD1 aligns across 8 bases. CDR3 size: 15 residues. J was trimmed by 7 bases and V by 4 bases; bases with no gene match: 12. Germline-derived CDR1 and CDR2 are SGDLS and YYNGEE.

The chain is built from TRBV19 and TRBJ2-1; D possibly corresponds to TRBD2 (6 bases). V lost 3 bases and J lost 6, with 15 bases in between. This CDR3 is built from 15 residues. CDR1 is LNHDA, CDR2 SQIVND, per germline (reference sequence). The CDR3 reads CASSIARTEGNEQFF. The CDR3 nucleotides read TGTGCCAGTAGTATCGCGCGGACGGAGGGCAATGAGCAGTTCTTC.

The rearrangement joins TRBV29-1 to TRBJ2-7; 7 positions agree with TRBD1. This CDR3 is 15 amino acids long. V was clipped by 2 bases and J by 1 base; unmatched bases: 8. CDR1 SQVTM and CDR2 ANQGSEA come from the germline V gene. CDR3 loop: CSVEPLTGDSYEQYF. DNA for the CDR3: TGCAGCGTTGAACCACTAACAGGGGATTCCTACGAGCAGTACTTC.

J is TRBJ1-2 and V is TRBV27; D remains ambiguous. There are 13 residues in the CDR3. V lost 2 bases and J 1 base, leaving 5 bases between the germline ends. Germline loops: CDR1 MNHEY, CDR2 SMNVEV (reference sequence). CDR3 nucleotide sequence: TGTGCCAGCAGTTTAACAGATAACTATGGCTACACCTTC. Protein sequence: CASSLTDNYGYTF.

The gene calls are TRBV4-2 and TRBJ1-1; 7 nucleotides align to TRBD1. V shed 3 bases, J shed 0 bases, and the junction held 10 bases outside the gene matches. The CDR3 totals 17 residues. The germline gives CDR1 LGHNA, CDR2 YNFKEQ. The CDR3 DNA sequence: TGTGCCAGCAGCCAGGAAACGGGACAGATAATGAACACTGAAGCTTTCTTT. It yields the protein CASSQETGQIMNTEAFF.

The chain employs TRBV7-9 and TRBJ2-3, with no clear D. This CDR3 spans 14 amino acids. The V gene's germline CDR1 is SEHNR and CDR2 FQNEAQ (reference sequence). The V and J ends lost 0 bases and 0 bases respectively, with 4 bases between them. CDR3 in amino acids: CASSLALSTDTQYF. CDR3 DNA sequence: TGTGCCAGCAGCTTAGCCTTAAGCACAGATACGCAGTATTTT.